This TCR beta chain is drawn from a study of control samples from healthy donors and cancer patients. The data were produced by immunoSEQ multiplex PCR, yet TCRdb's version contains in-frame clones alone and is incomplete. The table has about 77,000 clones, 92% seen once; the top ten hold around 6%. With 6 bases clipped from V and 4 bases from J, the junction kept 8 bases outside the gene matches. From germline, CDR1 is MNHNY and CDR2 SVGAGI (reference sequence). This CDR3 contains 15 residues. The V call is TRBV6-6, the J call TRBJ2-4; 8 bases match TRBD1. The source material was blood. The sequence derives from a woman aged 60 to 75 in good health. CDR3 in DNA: TGTGCCAGCAGCACACGGGACAGGTCAAAAAACATTCAGTACTTC. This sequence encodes CASSTRDRSKNIQYF.